This passage covers 5 T cell receptor beta chains from one sample sequenced in a study of Graves' ophthalmopathy and Graves' hyperthyroidism. Amplification of the TCR beta CDR3 regions used RNA transcripts (as template). Amplification began with first-round RT-PCR using HTBI primers, then second-round multiplex PCR was performed. In TCRdb, the multiplex PCR reads were re-called with MiXCR into one record per CDR3 protein. Of 260,000 or so distinct CDR3 sequences listed, around 50% are singletons. Sequenced sample: peripheral blood. Source of these receptors: an adult man with Graves' ophthalmopathy.

There are a few counts of this clonotype. DNA of the CDR3: TGTGCCAGCAGCTTGGGGGATACTAGCAGGGAGACCCAGTACTTC. It is translated as CASSLGDTSRETQYF. This chain links TRBV5-4 with TRBJ2-5, with D possibly being TRBD2 (6 bases). CDR3 length equals 15 residues. The V gene lost 0 bases and the J gene lost 5 bases, with 14 bases spanning the gap. Germline-derived CDR1 and CDR2 are SGHNT and YYREEE (reference sequence).

This clonotype was picked up a small number of times. V gene TRBV7-6 combines with J gene TRBJ1-1; D not resolved. Trimming took off 0 bases at V and 1 base at J, with 12 bases between the two ends. Germline CDR1 is SGHVS and CDR2 is FNYEAQ. The CDR3 covers 16 residues. Written as DNA, the CDR3 is TGTGCCAGCAGCTTAGCCGGTAGCCGCGGGAACACTGAAGCTTTCTTT. Residues: CASSLAGSRGNTEAFF. The full variable domain, rest sourced from reference TRBV7-6 and TRBJ1-1, is GAGVSQSPRYKVTKRGQDVALRCDPISGHVSLYWYRQALGQGPEFLTYFNYEAQQDKSGLPNDRFSAERPEGSISTLTIQRTEQRDSAMYRCASSLAGSRGNTEAFFGQGTRLTVV.

The CDR3 DNA reads TGTGCCAGCAGCCAAACGAGGGGGAATTCACCCCTCCACTTT. It translates to CASSQTRGNSPLHF. J is TRBJ1-6 and V is TRBV7-8; perhaps TRBD1 as D (6 bases). Germline V lookup: CDR1 SGHVS, CDR2 FQNEAQ. This CDR3 is built from 14 residues. With 5 bases removed from V and 7 bases from J, the gap between germline ends came to 12 bases.

This clonotype was recorded a few times. Mismatch with germline at one junction end may stem from a read error. The chain couples TRBV20-1 to TRBJ1-6; D possibly corresponds to TRBD1 (5 bases). Germline CDR1 is DFQATT and CDR2 is SNEGSKA (reference sequence). The CDR3 has 14 amino acids. Here the CDR3 DNA reads TGCAGTGCCAGAGGCACAGGCTCCGCTTCACCCCTCCACTTT. Protein sequence: CSARGTGSASPLHF.

The gene calls are TRBV11-2 and TRBJ1-1, with D possibly matching TRBD1 (5 bases). V lost 3 bases, J lost 5 bases, and 16 bases lay in between. The CDR3 contains 15 residues. Germline lookup yields CDR1 SGHAT and CDR2 FQNNGV. The DNA of the CDR3 is TGTGCCAGCAGCTTCGAGGGAGGGACCGAAACTGAAGCTTTCTTT. Its translation is CASSFEGGTETEAFF.